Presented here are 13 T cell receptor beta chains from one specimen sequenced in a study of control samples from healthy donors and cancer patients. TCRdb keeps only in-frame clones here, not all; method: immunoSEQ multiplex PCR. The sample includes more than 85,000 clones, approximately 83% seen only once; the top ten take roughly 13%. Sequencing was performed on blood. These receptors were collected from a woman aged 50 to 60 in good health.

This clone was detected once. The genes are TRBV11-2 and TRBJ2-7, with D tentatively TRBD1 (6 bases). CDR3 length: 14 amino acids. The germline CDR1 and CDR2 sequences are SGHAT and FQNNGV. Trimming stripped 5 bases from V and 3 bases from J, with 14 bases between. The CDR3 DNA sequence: TGTGCCAGCAGCCGCAACCGGGACAACTACGAGCAGTACTTC. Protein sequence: CASSRNRDNYEQYF. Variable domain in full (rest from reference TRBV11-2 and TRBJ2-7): EAGVAQSPRYKIIEKRQSVAFWCNPISGHATLYWYQQILGQGPKLLIQFQNNGVVDDSQLPKDRFSAERLKGVDSTLKIQPAKLEDSAVYLCASSRNRDNYEQYFGPGTRLTVT.

The CDR3, as DNA: TGTGCCAGCAGTCACAGGGGGCGCATCACCGGGGAGCTGTTTTTT. Translating gives CASSHRGRITGELFF. The chain employs TRBV6-5 and TRBJ2-2; 9 nucleotides align to TRBD1. CDR3 length: 15 residues. CDR1 and CDR2 (germline): MNHEY, SVGAGI. Losses at the gene ends were 5 bases for V and 4 bases for J; bases not matched to a gene: 5.

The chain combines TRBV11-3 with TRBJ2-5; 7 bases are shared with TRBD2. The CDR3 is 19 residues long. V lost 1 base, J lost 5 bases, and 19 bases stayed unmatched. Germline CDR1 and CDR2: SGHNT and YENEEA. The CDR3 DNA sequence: TGTGCCAGCAGCTTAGTAGGTGGGGGGGGATCCCCACCACGGGAGACCCAGTACTTC. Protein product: CASSLVGGGGSPPRETQYF.

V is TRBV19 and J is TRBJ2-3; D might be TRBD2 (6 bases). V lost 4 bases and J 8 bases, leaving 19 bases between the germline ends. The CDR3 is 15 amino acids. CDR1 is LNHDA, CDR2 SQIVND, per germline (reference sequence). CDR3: CASSTRTGVGVTQYF. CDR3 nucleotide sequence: TGTGCCAGTAGTACACGGACGGGGGTGGGGGTTACGCAGTATTTT.

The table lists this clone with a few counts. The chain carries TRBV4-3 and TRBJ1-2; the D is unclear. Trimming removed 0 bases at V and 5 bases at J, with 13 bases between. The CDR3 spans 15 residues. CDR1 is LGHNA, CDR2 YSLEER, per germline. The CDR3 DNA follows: TGCGCCAGCAGCCAAGAAGCTGCGGCGACTTATGGCTACACCTTC. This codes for CASSQEAAATYGYTF.

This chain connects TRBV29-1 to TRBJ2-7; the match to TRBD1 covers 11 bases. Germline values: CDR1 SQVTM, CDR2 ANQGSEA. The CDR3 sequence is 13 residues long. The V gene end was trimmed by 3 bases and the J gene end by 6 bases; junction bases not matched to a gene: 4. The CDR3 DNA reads TGCAGCGTTGACCCGGGACAGGGGGGCGAGCAGTACTTC. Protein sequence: CSVDPGQGGEQYF.

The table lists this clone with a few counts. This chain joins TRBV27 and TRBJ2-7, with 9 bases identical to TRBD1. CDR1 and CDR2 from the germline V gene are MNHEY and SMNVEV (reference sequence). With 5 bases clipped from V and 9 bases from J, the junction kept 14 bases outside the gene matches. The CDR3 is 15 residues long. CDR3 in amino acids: CASSAVSTGQGGQYF. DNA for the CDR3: TGTGCCAGCAGTGCCGTATCGACGGGACAGGGCGGGCAGTACTTC.

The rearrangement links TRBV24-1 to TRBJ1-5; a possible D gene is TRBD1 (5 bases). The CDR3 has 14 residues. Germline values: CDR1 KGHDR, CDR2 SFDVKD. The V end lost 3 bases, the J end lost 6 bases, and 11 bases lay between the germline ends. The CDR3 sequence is CATSDAGPFQPQHF. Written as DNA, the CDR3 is TGTGCCACCAGTGATGCAGGGCCCTTTCAGCCCCAGCATTTT.

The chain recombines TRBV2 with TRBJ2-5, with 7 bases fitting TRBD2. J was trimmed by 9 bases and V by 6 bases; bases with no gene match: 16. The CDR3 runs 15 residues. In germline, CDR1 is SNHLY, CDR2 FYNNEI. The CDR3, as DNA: TGTGCCAGCAGCCCTGGGACTACCTCGTTTCGAGCCCAGTACTTC. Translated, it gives CASSPGTTSFRAQYF.

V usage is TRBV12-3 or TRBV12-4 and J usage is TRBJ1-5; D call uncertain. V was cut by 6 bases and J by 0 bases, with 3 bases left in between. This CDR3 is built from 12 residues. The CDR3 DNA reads TGTGCCAGCAGGTTTAGCAATCAGCCCCAGCATTTT. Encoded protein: CASRFSNQPQHF.

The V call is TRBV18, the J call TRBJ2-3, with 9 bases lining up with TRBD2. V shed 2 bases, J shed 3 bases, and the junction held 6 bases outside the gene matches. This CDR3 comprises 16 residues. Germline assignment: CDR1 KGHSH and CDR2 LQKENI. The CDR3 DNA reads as TGTGCCAGCTCACCAGAGACTAGCGGAACTACAGATACGCAGTATTTT. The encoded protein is CASSPETSGTTDTQYF.

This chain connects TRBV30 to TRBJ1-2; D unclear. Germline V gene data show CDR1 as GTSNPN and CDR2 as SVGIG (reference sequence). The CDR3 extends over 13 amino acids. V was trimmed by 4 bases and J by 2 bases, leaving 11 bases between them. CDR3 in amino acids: CAWTQGLNYGYTF. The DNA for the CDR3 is TGTGCCTGGACTCAAGGGTTAAACTATGGCTACACCTTC.

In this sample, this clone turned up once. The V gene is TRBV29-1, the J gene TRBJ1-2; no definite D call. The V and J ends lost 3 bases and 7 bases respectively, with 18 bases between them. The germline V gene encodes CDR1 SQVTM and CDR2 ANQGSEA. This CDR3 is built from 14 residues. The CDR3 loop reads CSVELSSVTVGYTF. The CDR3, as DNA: TGCAGCGTTGAGCTATCCTCCGTGACCGTTGGCTACACCTTC.